These 13 T cell receptor beta chains were all obtained from the same sample, sequenced in a study of early stage breast cancer tumors. Data came from immunoSEQ multiplex PCR; TCRdb stores just in-frame clones and leaves some out. The sample shows roughly 19,000 clones, about 76% of them seen only once. The sequencing sample was made of blood. The receptors derive from a person in their sixties or seventies with breast cancer.

This clone was seen only once. The chain has TRBV5-4 and TRBJ1-2; TRBD1 is a possible D gene (6 bases). There are 13 residues in the CDR3. Trimming stripped 1 base from V and 6 bases from J, with 10 bases between. Germline values: CDR1 SGHNT, CDR2 YYREEE (reference sequence). The CDR3 DNA is TGTGCCAGCAGCTTGTCCGGGGGCGATGGCTACACCTTC. As protein: CASSLSGGDGYTF.

The chain is built from TRBV30 and TRBJ1-6, with 7 bases aligning to TRBD1. The CDR3 consists of 15 residues. CDR1 GTSNPN and CDR2 SVGIG come from the germline V gene (reference sequence). The V segment lost 1 base and the J segment 7 bases; nucleotides outside the gene matches: 7. CDR3 loop: CAWSATGQLNSPLHF. CDR3 DNA: TGTGCCTGGAGTGCGACGGGACAGTTAAATTCACCCCTCCACTTT.

This clone has only a few counts. A junction end diverges from the germline sequence, so it may reflect a read error. The chain carries TRBV6-5 and TRBJ1-5, with D possibly matching TRBD1 (6 bases). The CDR3 consists of 14 residues. The germline V gene has CDR1 MNHEY and CDR2 SVGAGI. CDR3 region: CASSYLGARQPQHF. CDR3 bases: TGTGCCAGCAGCTACTTGGGGGCCCGTCAGCCCCAGCATTTT.

The chain has TRBV6-4 and TRBJ2-1, with D unclear. In germline, CDR1 is MRHNA, CDR2 SNTAGT. Trimming shortened V by 2 bases and J by 15 bases, and 14 bases separated the two germline ends. This CDR3 is 12 amino acids long. CDR3 nucleotides: TGTGCCAGCAGTGACCCGAGGTCCCGGACGTTCTTC. Residues: CASSDPRSRTFF.

The chain carries TRBV2 and TRBJ1-4, with D possibly TRBD1 on 6 matching bases. Germline V gene data show CDR1 as SNHLY and CDR2 as FYNNEI. V was cut by 6 bases and J by 6 bases, with 14 bases left in between. The CDR3 covers 14 residues. The CDR3 region is CASRNRVGDEKLFF. The CDR3 DNA reads as TGTGCCAGCAGAAACAGGGTGGGGGATGAAAAACTGTTTTTT.

A remark on this clone: The junction departs from the called germline gene at one end, perhaps through a read error. This chain uses TRBV20-1 with TRBJ1-2, with D possibly matching TRBD1 (6 bases). This CDR3 has 10 amino acids. CDR1 DFQATT and CDR2 SNEGSKA come from the germline V gene (reference sequence). DNA for the CDR3: TGCAGTGCTAGGGGGGCGGGTATCGCCTTC. Translating gives CSARGAGIAF.

The chain recombines TRBV29-1 with TRBJ1-1, with TRBD1 as a possible D gene (6 bases). This CDR3 comprises 14 residues. Trimming stripped 7 bases from V and 0 bases from J, with 15 bases between. Germline CDR1 SQVTM, CDR2 ANQGSEA. The CDR3 nucleotides read TGCAGCGCACGGTCCGGGACAATGAACACTGAAGCTTTCTTT. It codes for CSARSGTMNTEAFF. The full variable domain, completed using reference TRBV29-1 and TRBJ1-1, is SAVISQKPSRDICQRGTSLTIQCQVDSQVTMMFWYRQQPGQSLTLIATANQGSEATYESGFVIDKFPISRPNLTFSTLTVSNMSPEDSSIYLCSARSGTMNTEAFFGQGTRLTVV.

V gene TRBV15 combines with J gene TRBJ1-4; D is possibly TRBD1 (5 bases). CDR1 is LNHNV, CDR2 YYDKDF, per germline (reference sequence). The CDR3 consists of 15 residues. Trimming shortened V by 4 bases and J by 5 bases, and 14 bases separated the two germline ends. In nucleotides, the CDR3 is TGTGCCACCAGCAAGGAGGGGCAGTGGAATGAAAAACTGTTTTTT. It codes for CATSKEGQWNEKLFF.

V usage is TRBV6-5 and J usage is TRBJ1-1; 9 bases are a match to TRBD1. Germline V gene lookup returns CDR1 MNHEY and CDR2 SVGAGI. The CDR3 has 12 residues. The junction had 1 base not matched to a gene; V was cut back by 7 bases and J by 4 bases. The CDR3, as DNA: TGTGCCAGCAACAGGGGGCCCACTGAAGCTTTCTTT. Translated: CASNRGPTEAFF.

The chain uses TRBV6-5 and TRBJ1-1, with D possibly being TRBD1 (5 bases). Germline V CDR1 and CDR2: MNHEY, SVGAGI. This CDR3 is built from 12 residues. V lost 7 bases and J 11 bases, leaving 17 bases between the germline ends. DNA of the CDR3: TGTGCCAGCACCACGGGTGCAGGGAAGGCTTTCTTT. Translation: CASTTGAGKAFF.

This chain joins TRBV10-3 and TRBJ1-2; 7 nucleotides agree with TRBD1. V was pared by 6 bases and J by 5 bases, with 6 bases of the junction left unmatched. The CDR3 is made up of 13 amino acids. Germline V CDR1 and CDR2: ENHRY, SYGVKD. This chain's CDR3 is CAIRQGTAYGYTF. In DNA form, the CDR3 reads TGTGCCATCAGACAAGGGACAGCGTATGGCTACACCTTC.

In nucleotides, the CDR3 is TGTGCCAGCAGCGACGAGAATTGGATTAACTATGGCTACACCTTC. It codes for CASSDENWINYGYTF. This sequence joins TRBV9 and TRBJ1-2; D call uncertain. CDR1 is SGDLS, CDR2 YYNGEE, per germline. V dropped 3 bases and J dropped 1 base, with 13 bases sitting between them. The CDR3 is 15 residues long. The variable domain in full, completed from reference TRBV9 and TRBJ1-2, reads DSGVTQTPKHLITATGQRVTLRCSPRSGDLSVYWYQQSLDQGLQFLIQYYNGEERAKGNILERFSAQQFPDLHSELNLSSLELGDSALYFCASSDENWINYGYTFGSGTRLTVV.

The chain links TRBV4-1 to TRBJ2-1; D unresolved. Germline lookup yields CDR1 MGHRA and CDR2 YSYEKL. The CDR3 loop spans 14 amino acids. V lost 1 base to trimming and J lost 4 bases, with 8 bases between them. The CDR3 coding sequence is TGCGCCAGCAGCCAAGGCTACGGTTACAATGAGCAGTTCTTC. Translated: CASSQGYGYNEQFF.